These 23 T cell receptor beta chains share one sample of origin, sequenced in a study of persistence of HIV-infected CD4 T cells. The stimulus was an HIV-1 Gag 15-mer peptide pool, 0.85 to 1 ug/peptide/mL. CD4+ T cells upregulating both CD40 ligand and CD69 were sorted as responding cells. This was the immunoSEQ version 4 assay in survey mode. Libraries were prepared by immunoSEQ multiplex PCR; TCRdb keeps only in-frame clonotypes and omits some of them. Of about 25,000 clones in the sample, less than 85% were seen once. These receptors lack a known antigen. The input for sequencing was CD4+ T cells sorted from PBMCs after roughly 18-hour stimulation, taken from a patient who received antiretroviral therapy. The receptors were gathered from an adult man with HIV who was CMV-seropositive.

The gene calls are TRBV19 and TRBJ1-5; 7 bases agree with TRBD1. Losses at the gene ends were 2 bases for V and 5 bases for J; bases not matched to a gene: 9. This CDR3 comprises 16 residues. From germline, CDR1 is LNHDA and CDR2 SQIVND (reference sequence). The CDR3 sequence: CASSIRRGRGDQPQHF. CDR3 in DNA: TGTGCCAGTAGTATACGGAGGGGGCGAGGGGATCAGCCCCAGCATTTT. Full variable domain (outside the CDR3, taken from reference TRBV19 and TRBJ1-5): DGGITQSPKYLFRKEGQNVTLSCEQNLNHDAMYWYRQDPGQGLRLIYYSQIVNDFQKGDIAEGYSVSREKKESFPLTVTSAQKNPTAFYLCASSIRRGRGDQPQHFGDGTRLSIL.

This clone was detected only a few times. The genes are TRBV13 and TRBJ2-3; TRBD2 agrees at 8 bases. Unmatched junction bases numbered 7, after V lost 2 bases and J lost 6 bases. Germline V gene lookup returns CDR1 PRHDT and CDR2 FYEKMQ (reference sequence). This CDR3 contains 15 residues. DNA of the CDR3: TGTGCCAGCAGCTTACGAGCGGGGGCGGCGGATACGCAGTATTTT. Its protein is CASSLRAGAADTQYF.

V usage is TRBV6-6 and J usage is TRBJ2-3; unclear D gene. Germline-derived CDR1 and CDR2 are MNHNY and SVGAGI (reference sequence). V lost 0 bases and J lost 4, with 5 bases in between. The CDR3 is 13 residues long. The CDR3 is CASSYSYSDTQYF. The CDR3 DNA sequence: TGTGCCAGCAGTTACTCGTATTCAGATACGCAGTATTTT.

V and J are TRBV3-1 (or the pseudogene TRBV3-2) and TRBJ2-3; 7 positions match TRBD2. Germline values: CDR1 LGHDT, CDR2 YNNKEL (reference sequence). This CDR3 is 17 amino acids long. Trimming at V came to 4 bases and at J to 0 bases, leaving 10 bases not matched to a gene. CDR3 sequence: CASSPLKRGVSTDTQYF. The CDR3 coding sequence is TGTGCCAGCAGCCCCTTAAAGCGGGGCGTTAGCACAGATACGCAGTATTTT.

This sequence joins TRBV2 and TRBJ2-7; 13 bases match TRBD2. J was trimmed by 5 bases and V by 5 bases; bases with no gene match: 9. CDR1 SNHLY and CDR2 FYNNEI come from the germline V gene. CDR3 length: 16 amino acids. CDR3 loop: CASSRPGLAGVHEQYF. Written as DNA, the CDR3 is TGTGCCAGCAGTCGGCCCGGACTAGCGGGGGTCCACGAGCAGTACTTC.

This chain joins TRBV6-5 and TRBJ1-3; tentatively, D is TRBD1 (6 bases). V was cut by 0 bases and J by 4 bases, with 10 bases left in between. Per germline, CDR1 MNHEY and CDR2 SVGAGI. CDR3 length: 15 residues. The CDR3 DNA reads as TGTGCCAGCAGTTACTCATTCGGACAGGGAAACACCATATATTTT. It is translated as CASSYSFGQGNTIYF.

V and J are TRBV4-2 and TRBJ2-2; 7 bases agree with TRBD2. This CDR3 has 20 amino acids. CDR1 and CDR2 (germline): LGHNA, YNFKEQ. The J segment lost 4 bases and the V segment lost 0 bases, leaving 17 bases of the junction unmatched. The CDR3 loop is CASSQDPPPSMGGSTGELFF. For the CDR3, the DNA is TGTGCCAGCAGCCAAGATCCACCCCCCTCTATGGGGGGGTCCACCGGGGAGCTGTTTTTT.

This clone came up a few times. This chain joins TRBV6-6 and TRBJ1-3; D uncertain. CDR1 is MNHNY, CDR2 SVGAGI, per germline (reference sequence). The CDR3 covers 14 residues. V gave up 0 bases and J gave up 2 bases, with 5 bases separating them. In DNA, the CDR3 is TGTGCCAGCAGTTACTCCCAACCTGGAAACACCATATATTTT. Residues: CASSYSQPGNTIYF.

This clone was seen more than once but under ten times. The chain has TRBV30 and TRBJ1-5, with D uncertain. V gave up 2 bases and J gave up 0 bases, with 8 bases separating them. The CDR3 spans 14 residues. CDR1 GTSNPN and CDR2 SVGIG come from the germline V gene (reference sequence). CDR3 coding DNA: TGTGCCTGGAGTTTAGGACTTAGCAATCAGCCCCAGCATTTT. Its translation: CAWSLGLSNQPQHF.

The chain recombines TRBV9 with TRBJ1-2; a weak D match, TRBD1 (6 bases). Trimming left V 6 bases short and J 2 bases short, with 8 bases between. The CDR3 sequence is 12 residues long. Germline V gene lookup returns CDR1 SGDLS and CDR2 YYNGEE. CDR3 sequence reads: CASTQGNYGYTF. In DNA, the CDR3 is TGTGCCAGCACTCAGGGGAACTATGGCTACACCTTC.

V and J are TRBV28 and TRBJ1-5, with D unresolved. Germline V gives CDR1 MDHEN, CDR2 SYDVKM. This CDR3 is 15 amino acids long. Trimming took off 4 bases at V and 0 bases at J, with 10 bases between the two ends. The CDR3 region has the DNA TGTGCCAGCAGTTACGGGCAGTATAGCAATCAGCCCCAGCATTTT. It specifies CASSYGQYSNQPQHF.

The J gene is TRBJ2-1, the V gene TRBV23-1; TRBD1 agrees at 7 bases. TRBV23-1 is annotated as an ORF whose role is uncertain. The CDR3 has 13 residues. V dropped 5 bases and J dropped 5; count of bases not matched to a gene: 3. The CDR3 DNA sequence: TGCGCCAGCAGTAGACAGGGACACAATGAGCAGTTCTTC. It encodes CASSRQGHNEQFF.

V usage is TRBV2 and J usage is TRBJ1-2; D gene ambiguous. This CDR3 is built from 13 residues. From germline, CDR1 is SNHLY and CDR2 FYNNEI. V gave up 0 bases and J gave up 8 bases, with 10 bases separating them. CDR3 DNA: TGTGCCAGCAGTGAAGCAATCGGTGCGGGCTACACCTTC. Amino acid sequence: CASSEAIGAGYTF.

This clone was seen a single time. This sequence joins TRBV7-2 and TRBJ2-3, with 8 bases matching TRBD2. Trimming at V came to 5 bases and at J to 1 base, leaving 11 bases not matched to a gene. This CDR3 is built from 17 residues. CDR1 SGHTA and CDR2 FQGNSA come from the germline V gene. CDR3 amino acids: CASSVFGGAGRTDTQYF. The CDR3 bases are TGTGCCAGCAGCGTATTCGGGGGGGCAGGTCGCACAGATACGCAGTATTTT.

The rearrangement joins TRBV19 to TRBJ1-5; TRBD1 might be the D (6 bases). The V gene's germline CDR1 is LNHDA and CDR2 SQIVND (reference sequence). This CDR3 has 15 amino acids. The V and J ends lost 0 bases and 3 bases respectively, with 9 bases between them. Written as DNA, the CDR3 is TGTGCCAGTAGTATAGATTGGGACAACAATCAGCCCCAGCATTTT. Its protein is CASSIDWDNNQPQHF.

V and J are TRBV27 and TRBJ2-3; TRBD2 matches 9 bases. V trimming: 6 bases; J trimming: 0 bases; junction bases outside the gene matches: 7. CDR1 MNHEY and CDR2 SMNVEV come from the germline V gene (reference sequence). There are 16 residues in the CDR3. DNA for the CDR3: TGTGCCAGCAGGCGGGGGGGCACCTACAGCACAGATACGCAGTATTTT. This gives the protein CASRRGGTYSTDTQYF.

This sequence joins TRBV28 and TRBJ1-2, with D uncertain. The CDR3 covers 13 residues. V dropped 6 bases and J dropped 7 bases, with 15 bases sitting between them. Germline V gives CDR1 MDHEN, CDR2 SYDVKM. The CDR3 is CASRLPPPGGYTF. CDR3 coding DNA: TGTGCCAGCAGGCTACCCCCGCCGGGTGGCTACACCTTC.

CDR3 sequence: CAAAGPNTGELFF. The CDR3, as DNA: TGTGCCGCCGCCGGGCCGAACACCGGGGAGCTGTTTTTT. V gene TRBV6-6 combines with J gene TRBJ2-2, with unresolved D. The CDR3 extends over 13 amino acids. The ends were cut back, 11 bases at V and 0 bases at J, with 10 bases in the middle. Looked up from germline, CDR1 is MNHNY and CDR2 is SVGAGI (reference sequence).

This chain connects TRBV27 to TRBJ1-2; the match to TRBD1 covers 7 bases. The V segment lost 4 bases and the J segment 2 bases; nucleotides outside the gene matches: 13. The CDR3 has 17 residues. The germline gives CDR1 MNHEY, CDR2 SMNVEV (reference sequence). The CDR3 nucleotides read TGTGCCAGCAGTTATACTTCGGGACAGCTTTTGAACTATGGCTACACCTTC. Protein sequence: CASSYTSGQLLNYGYTF.

V usage is TRBV2 and J usage is TRBJ1-4, with no clear D. Trimming left V 4 bases short and J 0 bases short, with 9 bases between. CDR3 length: 15 amino acids. The germline V gene encodes CDR1 SNHLY and CDR2 FYNNEI. This CDR3 reads CASSARSATNEKLFF. CDR3 nucleotide sequence: TGTGCCAGCAGTGCGCGCTCAGCAACTAATGAAAAACTGTTTTTT. The full variable domain, its missing parts supplied by reference TRBV2 and TRBJ1-4, is EPEVTQTPSHQVTQMGQEVILRCVPISNHLYFYWYRQILGQKVEFLVSFYNNEISEKSEIFDDQFSVERPDGSNFTLKIRSTKLEDSAMYFCASSARSATNEKLFFGSGTQLSVL.

The rearrangement links TRBV21-1 to TRBJ1-6; TRBD1 is the table's D call and was not checked against the DNA. TRBV21-1 represents a pseudogene. The CDR3 sequence is 20 residues long. In DNA, the CDR3 is TGTGCCAGCAGCGGCCCCGGGACAGAAGACCCCTTCTCCTATAATTCACCCCTCCACTTT. This codes for CASSGPGTEDPFSYNSPLHF.

CDR3 sequence (DNA): TGTGCCAGCATCGGGACCGAAAGCTACGAGCAGTACTTC. Translating it yields CASIGTESYEQYF. J is TRBJ2-7 and V is TRBV28, with D tentatively TRBD1 or TRBD2 (5 bases each). Germline CDR1 is MDHEN and CDR2 is SYDVKM. There are 13 residues in the CDR3. V lost 7 bases, J lost 3 bases, and 13 bases lay in between.

Concerning this clone: Other DNA sequences in the sample encode the same CDR3. DNA of the CDR3: TGCGCCAGTATCAGTTACAATGAGCAGTTCTTC. It yields the protein CASISYNEQFF. This chain connects TRBV5-1 to TRBJ2-1; D unclear. This CDR3 spans 11 amino acids. V lost 8 bases, J lost 4 bases, and 7 bases lay in between. Germline V CDR1 and CDR2: SGHRS, YFSETQ.